A selection of T cell receptor beta chains follows, all from one sample in a study of T cell repertoires in cytomegalovirus infection. TCRdb itself ran the reads through MiXCR, one entry per CDR3 protein. The sample yields about 260,000 distinct CDR3 sequences, 9.1% seen once. Sequencing was carried out using PBMCs. Receptor source: a human donor in good health (CMV status not recorded). Some clones in this sample may be carry-over from other donors' samples. The CDR3 runs from the conserved cysteine through the conserved F or W. The order of the fields is clone size, CDR3 length, J gene, V gene, D gene, CDR3 DNA, CDR3 protein. The D gene is left open where the match is weak. Size is omitted from some rows. Given values are once, few, many or a class for expanded clones.

few | 16 | TRBJ1-5 | TRBV18 | NA | TGTGCCAGCTCACTACAGGGAAGCGCGAGCAATCAGCCCCAGCATTTT | CASSLQGSASNQPQHF
many | 16 | TRBJ2-1 | TRBV12-3/TRBV12-4 | TRBD1 | TGTGCCAGCAGCAAACAGGGGGCGGTGACCTACAATGAGCAGTTCTTC | CASSKQGAVTYNEQFF
many | 16 | TRBJ1-1 | TRBV7-3 | NA | TGTGCCAGCAGCCAGAGTCATCAAGGGAGGGACACTGAAGCTTTCTTT | CASSQSHQGRDTEAFF
few | 16 | TRBJ2-7 | TRBV30 | TRBD2 | TGTGCCTGGAGTGTTAGCCTAGCGGACCTCTCCTACGAGCAGTACTTC | CAWSVSLADLSYEQYF
many | 13 | TRBJ2-5 | TRBV7-6 | TRBD1 | TGTGCCAGCAGCGACAGGGGGCTAAAGACCCAGTACTTC | CASSDRGLKTQYF
many | 14 | TRBJ1-1 | TRBV6-2/TRBV6-3 | NA | TGTGCCAGCAGCCCTCTCGGACCGAACACTGAAGCTTTCTTT | CASSPLGPNTEAFF
once | 14 | TRBJ1-1 | TRBV29-1 | NA | TGCAGCGTTGAAGGAAGGGTCGGACGGGCTGAAGCTTTCTTT | CSVEGRVGRAEAFF
NA | 15 | TRBJ1-1 | TRBV5-6 | NA | TGTGCCAGCAGCTTGGCCGGACAGATGAACACTGAAGCTTTCTTT | CASSLAGQMNTEAFF
many | 14 | TRBJ1-5 | TRBV20-1 | TRBD1 | TGCAGTGCTGTGGACAGGGCCCCCAATCAGCCCCAGCATTTT | CSAVDRAPNQPQHF
NA | 19 | TRBJ2-7 | TRBV7-2 | NA | TGTGCCAGCAGCTCTTTATATGGGGGGGGGGGACAAGTAGGGGGCGAGCAGTACTTC | CASSSLYGGGGQVGGEQYF
many | 11 | TRBJ1-6 | TRBV12-3/TRBV12-4 | NA | TGTGCCAGCAGCCAGGGTTCACCCCTCCACTTT | CASSQGSPLHF
many | 15 | TRBJ2-5 | TRBV7-2 | TRBD1 | TGTGCCAGCAGCTTAGCGGGGACAGGACAAGAGACCCAGTACTTC | CASSLAGTGQETQYF
many | 14 | TRBJ2-7 | TRBV11-2 | NA | TGTGCCAGCAGCTTAATCGGAGCTTGGTACGAGCAGTACTTC | CASSLIGAWYEQYF
many | 13 | TRBJ2-5 | TRBV7-2 | TRBD1 | TGTGCCAGCAGCCCGGACAGGGGGGAGACCCAGTACTTC | CASSPDRGETQYF
few | 15 | TRBJ2-3 | TRBV24-1 | TRBD2 | TGTGCCACCAGTGATGCGGGGGGCACCACAGATACGCAGTATTTT | CATSDAGGTTDTQYF
many | 11 | TRBJ2-7 | TRBV6-2/TRBV6-3 | NA | TGTGCCAGCAGGGATACACGCGAGCAGTACTTC | CASRDTREQYF
many | 11 | TRBJ2-1 | TRBV20-1 | NA | TGCAGTGCTAGAGATAAGGCATCGGTCCTCTTC | CSARDKASVLF
NA | 12 | TRBJ1-2 | TRBV7-2 | NA | TGTGCCAGCAGCTTCTCGTACTATGGCTACACCTTC | CASSFSYYGYTF
many | 13 | TRBJ1-2 | TRBV20-1 | NA | TGCAGTGCTGATAGCAGGGCGGGCTATGGCTACACCTTC | CSADSRAGYGYTF
many | 16 | TRBJ2-1 | TRBV7-2 | TRBD2 | TGTGCCAGCAGGCTAGCGGGTTCGAGCTCCTACAATGAGCAGTTCTTC | CASRLAGSSSYNEQFF
many | 14 | TRBJ1-2 | TRBV11-2 | NA | TGTGCCAGCAGCTCCCCTCCCGAAGGTCAAGGCTACACCTTC | CASSSPPEGQGYTF
many | 14 | TRBJ2-5 | TRBV7-2 | TRBD2 | TGTGCCAGCAGCTTAATGCGGGGGGGCGAGACCCAGTACTTC | CASSLMRGGETQYF
NA | 15 | TRBJ2-1 | TRBV6-2/TRBV6-3 | NA | TGTGCCAGTGATGGGCTCGGGGGGCACCACAATGAGCAGTTCTTC | CASDGLGGHHNEQFF
many | 14 | TRBJ1-5 | TRBV28 | NA | TGTGCCAGCAGTACTATGGCGGGGATTCAGCCCCAGCATTTT | CASSTMAGIQPQHF
NA | 16 | TRBJ1-1 | TRBV7-2 | NA | TGTGCCAGCAGCTTGTGGGGGTCGGGAGTGAACACTGAAGCTTTCTTT | CASSLWGSGVNTEAFF
many | 18 | TRBJ2-1 | TRBV6-2/TRBV6-3 | NA | TGTGCCAGCAGTTACTCGATGGTGGAAGCGTCGACCTACAATGAGCAGTTCTTC | CASSYSMVEASTYNEQFF
NA | 14 | TRBJ2-1 | TRBV5-1 | TRBD1 | TGCGCCAGCACCCGGGACAGGGGTGTGGATGAGCAGTTCTTC | CASTRDRGVDEQFF
many | 14 | TRBJ2-1 | TRBV29-1 | NA | TGCAGCGTTGAGCCTGACTCCTGGGACAATGAGCAGTTCTTC | CSVEPDSWDNEQFF
many | 16 | TRBJ1-3 | TRBV5-1 | NA | TGCGCCAGCAGCTTGGGGCCTGGCGGCTCTGGAAACACCATATATTTT | CASSLGPGGSGNTIYF
many | 13 | TRBJ1-6 | TRBV7-3 | NA | TGTGCCAGCAGCTCAACCTCGAATTCACCCCTCCACTTT | CASSSTSNSPLHF
many | 13 | TRBJ2-1 | TRBV7-2 | NA | TGTGCCAGCAGCCCCGGGACAAGCAATGAGCAGTTCTTC | CASSPGTSNEQFF
many | 13 | TRBJ1-2 | TRBV20-1 | NA | TGCAGTGCTAGAGAGACGCCGGTCGGTGGCTACACCTTC | CSARETPVGGYTF
many | 15 | TRBJ2-2 | TRBV12-3/TRBV12-4 | TRBD2 | TGTGCCAGCATGGGAACCGGACTAGCGGGAGGGGAGCTGTTTTTT | CASMGTGLAGGELFF
few | 11 | TRBJ1-1 | TRBV28 | NA | TGTGCCAGCATTACTTTCAGGGAAGCTTTCTTT | CASITFREAFF
many | 16 | TRBJ2-3 | TRBV7-2 | NA | TGTGCCAGCAGCTTACCTCGTGGCAAAAGCACAGATACGCAGTATTTT | CASSLPRGKSTDTQYF
many | 16 | TRBJ2-1 | TRBV6-2/TRBV6-3 | TRBD2 | TGTGCCAGCAGTTACTCGGGGCTAGCGGGGGACACCCGGCAGTTCTTC | CASSYSGLAGDTRQFF
few | 14 | TRBJ1-5 | TRBV19 | NA | TGTGCCAGTACCCCTCAGGGGAAAGGTGGGCCCCAGCATTTT | CASTPQGKGGPQHF
many | 14 | TRBJ1-1 | TRBV28 | TRBD1 | TGTGCCAGCAGTTTGGGACAGCCCTACCCTGAAGCTTTCTTT | CASSLGQPYPEAFF
NA | 12 | TRBJ1-2 | TRBV28 | NA | TGTGCCAGCAGTTTAGGGGGTTTTGGCTACACCTTC | CASSLGGFGYTF
many | 13 | TRBJ1-5 | TRBV29-1 | TRBD1 | TGCAGCGTGCGGACAGGGAGCAATCAGCCCCAGCATTTT | CSVRTGSNQPQHF
many | 16 | TRBJ1-5 | TRBV6-2/TRBV6-3 | NA | TGTGCCAGCAGTTACTCGGGGGGGGTACGGTTGCAGCCCCAGCATTTT | CASSYSGGVRLQPQHF
many | 16 | TRBJ2-3 | TRBV19 | TRBD1 | TGTGCCAGTAGTATAGCTCGGACAGGGGGCCCAGATACGCAGTATTTT | CASSIARTGGPDTQYF
many | 15 | TRBJ2-7 | TRBV7-2 | TRBD1 | TGTGCCAGCAGCGCGGGACAGGGGATTCCCTACGAGCAGTACTTC | CASSAGQGIPYEQYF
many | 15 | TRBJ1-1 | TRBV7-8 | TRBD1 | TGTGCCAGCAGCTTAGGGGCAGGGGGCGTCACTGAAGCTTTCTTT | CASSLGAGGVTEAFF
many | 15 | TRBJ2-3 | TRBV7-2 | NA | TGTGCCAGCAGCATTAGCGGTGTTAGCACAGATACGCAGTATTTT | CASSISGVSTDTQYF
many | 13 | TRBJ2-7 | TRBV7-2 | NA | TGTGCCAGCAGCTTAACGGGGCCGAGCGACCAGTACTTC | CASSLTGPSDQYF
NA | 13 | TRBJ2-1 | TRBV14 | NA | TGTGCCAGCAGCCAAGGATCGAACAATGAGCAGTTCTTC | CASSQGSNNEQFF
many | 13 | TRBJ2-7 | TRBV20-1 | NA | TGCAGTGCTAGTTGGGGACCCACCTACGAGCAGTACTTC | CSASWGPTYEQYF